A single sample is the source of the 31 T cell receptor beta chains below, sequenced in a study of regulatory T cells in long-lasting Graves disease. The time point here: persistent/refractory GD, antithyroid drugs over 5 years with positive TRAb. Extracted PBMC RNA gave rise to the TCR library. Libraries of TCR beta came from iRepertoire HTBI primers plus Arm-PCR of CDR3 regions. TCRdb reanalysed the multiplex PCR reads using MiXCR and keeps one entry per CDR3 protein. The repertoire consists of 310,000 or so distinct CDR3 sequences, with roughly a fifth occurring once and the leading ten covering roughly 27%. The sequences come from peripheral blood mononuclear cells (PBMCs), collected when the disease was refractory, from a patient treated with antithyroid drugs. These receptors all come from a female donor with Graves disease.

This clonotype was observed at least ten times. This chain connects TRBV29-1 to TRBJ1-2, with 9 bases lining up with TRBD1. Germline V gene data show CDR1 as SQVTM and CDR2 as ANQGSEA. After removal of 6 bases from V and 8 bases from J, the junction contained 10 bases not matched to a gene. This CDR3 is 13 amino acids long. The CDR3 DNA is TGCAGCGTGGACCTACAGGGGGCAGGGGGCTACACCTTC. Translated: CSVDLQGAGGYTF. Supplemented by reference TRBV29-1 and TRBJ1-2, the full variable domain reads SAVISQKPSRDICQRGTSLTIQCQVDSQVTMMFWYRQQPGQSLTLIATANQGSEATYESGFVIDKFPISRPNLTFSTLTVSNMSPEDSSIYLCSVDLQGAGGYTFGSGTRLTVV.

At least ten counts were recorded for this clonotype. CDR3 nucleotide sequence: TGCAGTGCTTCTATTGACAGATACGAGCAGTACTTC. Amino acids: CSASIDRYEQYF. V usage is TRBV20-1 and J usage is TRBJ2-7; D is perhaps TRBD1 (5 bases). The V and J ends lost 5 bases and 4 bases respectively, with 12 bases between them. This CDR3 spans 12 amino acids. Germline V gives CDR1 DFQATT, CDR2 SNEGSKA (reference sequence).

This clonotype was recorded many times. The rearrangement links TRBV29-1 to TRBJ2-7; D tentatively fits TRBD1 or TRBD2 (5 bases each). The V end lost 8 bases, the J end lost 2 bases, and 13 bases lay between the germline ends. In germline, CDR1 is SQVTM, CDR2 ANQGSEA. The CDR3 spans 12 residues. The DNA of the CDR3 is TGCAGCTATGGGGACGGGCCCTACGAGCAGTACTTC. Protein: CSYGDGPYEQYF.

This clonotype occurred many times. The rearrangement joins TRBV15 to TRBJ2-7; 8 nucleotides line up with TRBD2. The trim removed 0 bases at V and 2 bases at J, leaving 6 bases unmatched. The CDR3 loop spans 16 amino acids. Germline V gene data show CDR1 as LNHNV and CDR2 as YYDKDF (reference sequence). The CDR3 spells CATSRDPGGGPYEQYF. In nucleotides, the CDR3 is TGTGCCACCAGCAGAGATCCGGGCGGGGGGCCCTACGAGCAGTACTTC.

This clonotype was observed many times. The genes are TRBV29-1 and TRBJ1-2; D gene unclear. The CDR3 is 13 residues long. CDR1 and CDR2 from the germline V gene are SQVTM and ANQGSEA. V gave up 3 bases and J gave up 3 bases, with 11 bases separating them. The CDR3 loop is CSVEGHSHYGYTF. Written as DNA, the CDR3 is TGCAGCGTTGAGGGCCACTCCCACTATGGCTACACCTTC.

This clonotype was seen a handful of times. The V gene is TRBV7-9, the J gene TRBJ1-2, with 7 bases aligning to TRBD1. Per the germline V gene, CDR1 is SEHNR and CDR2 is FQNEAQ (reference sequence). Trimming at V came to 5 bases and at J to 4 bases, leaving 10 bases not matched to a gene. The CDR3 totals 15 residues. CDR3 DNA sequence: TGTGCCAGCAGCCCCCCGACAGGGTGGGGCTATGGCTACACCTTC. This codes for CASSPPTGWGYGYTF.

This clonotype was seen at least ten times. The V call is TRBV2, the J call TRBJ1-1; 7 bases match TRBD1. After removal of 9 bases from V and 3 bases from J, the junction contained 10 bases not matched to a gene. From germline, CDR1 is SNHLY and CDR2 FYNNEI. CDR3 length equals 14 residues. Here the CDR3 reads CARPFDREDTEAFF. CDR3 coding DNA: TGTGCCAGACCCTTCGACAGGGAGGACACTGAAGCTTTCTTT.

The sample holds many counts of this clonotype. The chain couples TRBV12-3 or TRBV12-4 to TRBJ1-6; 9 bases are a match to TRBD1. Trimming took 3 bases from V and 8 from J; bases not matched to a gene: 8. The CDR3 has 16 amino acids. In DNA, the CDR3 is TGTGCCAGCAGTTTTTCCGGGACAGGGAGATATTCACCCCTCCACTTT. The encoded protein is CASSFSGTGRYSPLHF.

The chain is built from TRBV25-1 and TRBJ1-3, with no clear D. V gave up 4 bases and J gave up 0 bases, with 13 bases separating them. CDR1 is MGHDK and CDR2 is SYGVNS in the germline V gene. CDR3 length: 16 residues. In DNA form, the CDR3 reads TGTGCCAGCAGTGTCGGTTCGGTGATCTCTGGAAACACCATATATTTT. Encoded protein: CASSVGSVISGNTIYF. The full variable domain, with the rest looked up from reference TRBV25-1 and TRBJ1-3, is EADIYQTPRYLVIGTGKKITLECSQTMGHDKMYWYQQDPGMELHLIHYSYGVNSTEKGDLSSESTVSRIRTEHFPLTLESARPSHTSQYLCASSVGSVISGNTIYFGEGSWLTVV.

The sample holds many counts of this clonotype. V gene TRBV24-1 combines with J gene TRBJ2-7, with a tentative D call TRBD1 (6 bases). The CDR3 has 17 residues. From germline, CDR1 is KGHDR and CDR2 SFDVKD. Between the trimmed V and J ends, which lost 2 bases and 0 bases, there was a span of 16 bases. The CDR3 loop is CATSDSHGQSGSYEQYF. Here the CDR3 DNA reads TGTGCCACCAGTGATTCGCACGGACAGTCAGGCTCCTACGAGCAGTACTTC.

On this clonotype: A much larger clone lies a single base off, so this may be a read error. The chain couples TRBV2 to TRBJ1-6; D not certain. This CDR3 is 15 amino acids long. CDR1 SNHLY and CDR2 FYNNEI come from the germline V gene. Between the trimmed V and J ends, which lost 6 bases and 7 bases, there was a span of 16 bases. The CDR3 protein is CASRAAGQDNSPLHF. As DNA, the CDR3 is TGTGCCAGCAGGGCCGCCGGGCAGGACAATTCACCCCTCCACTTT.

This chain connects TRBV3-1 to TRBJ1-3, with D uncertain. V dropped 5 bases and J dropped 0 bases, with 17 bases sitting between them. The CDR3 loop spans 17 amino acids. From germline, CDR1 is LGHDT and CDR2 YNNKEL (reference sequence). The DNA of the CDR3 is TGTGCCAGCAGCGAAATAGGAAGGTTATTCTCTGGAAACACCATATATTTT. It codes for CASSEIGRLFSGNTIYF.

In its sample, this clonotype was seen many times. The V and J genes are TRBV11-2 and TRBJ2-2, with D perhaps TRBD1 (7 bases). Trimming left V 1 base short and J 7 bases short, with 22 bases between. This CDR3 contains 18 residues. CDR1 is SGHAT, CDR2 FQNNGV, per germline. The CDR3 sequence: CASSLAPSYYRGGGELFF. CDR3 coding DNA: TGTGCCAGCAGCTTAGCACCTAGCTATTACAGGGGAGGCGGGGAGCTGTTTTTT.

This clonotype was seen ten or more times. This chain joins TRBV27 and TRBJ2-2; TRBD1 matches 7 bases. This CDR3 is built from 16 residues. Trimming removed 6 bases from V and 1 base from J; junction bases left unmatched: 8. The germline gives CDR1 MNHEY, CDR2 SMNVEV (reference sequence). The CDR3 bases are TGTGCCAGCAGGGGGCTCGACAGGGAGAACACCGGGGAGCTGTTTTTT. Protein product: CASRGLDRENTGELFF.

The chain links TRBV4-1 to TRBJ1-4, with 9 bases matching TRBD1. V lost 2 bases, J lost 8 bases, and 9 bases stayed unmatched. The CDR3 is 16 amino acids. Germline V gene sequence: CDR1 MGHRA, CDR2 YSYEKL. DNA of the CDR3: TGCGCCAGCAGCCAACCTCGGGGACAGGGAGAAGAAAAACTGTTTTTT. Its translation: CASSQPRGQGEEKLFF.

At least ten counts were recorded for this clonotype. J is TRBJ2-5 and V is TRBV11-2; 11 bases are a match to TRBD2. Losses at the gene ends were 7 bases for V and 4 bases for J; bases not matched to a gene: 14. Germline CDR1 SGHAT, CDR2 FQNNGV. The CDR3 has 17 amino acids. This chain's CDR3 is CASNPGTSGLGGETQYF. In DNA, the CDR3 is TGTGCCAGCAATCCCGGGACTAGCGGTTTGGGGGGAGAGACCCAGTACTTC. The entire variable domain, with the rest obtained from reference TRBV11-2 and TRBJ2-5, is as follows: EAGVAQSPRYKIIEKRQSVAFWCNPISGHATLYWYQQILGQGPKLLIQFQNNGVVDDSQLPKDRFSAERLKGVDSTLKIQPAKLEDSAVYLCASNPGTSGLGGETQYFGPGTRLLVL.

This clonotype was seen ten or more times. The gene calls are TRBV11-2 and TRBJ2-7; D is undetermined. Between the trimmed V and J ends, which lost 2 bases and 3 bases, there was a span of 8 bases. The CDR3 has 13 residues. CDR1 and CDR2 (germline): SGHAT, FQNNGV. The CDR3 reads CASSLSRSYEQYF. DNA for the CDR3: TGTGCCAGCAGCTTATCCCGAAGCTACGAGCAGTACTTC.

As regards this clonotype: Just one base apart from a much larger clone, this may be a read error. The CDR3 DNA sequence: TGCAGTGCTAAAGAGCCAACCGGGACAGGGCGATCACCCCTCCACTTT. It codes for CSAKEPTGTGRSPLHF. The chain recombines TRBV20-1 with TRBJ1-6, with TRBD1 matching over 9 bases. CDR3 length: 16 amino acids. V was pared by 4 bases and J by 10 bases, with 14 bases of the junction left unmatched. Germline V CDR1 and CDR2: DFQATT, SNEGSKA (reference sequence).

The gene calls are TRBV3-1 and TRBJ1-4; D is unresolved. Germline V gene lookup returns CDR1 LGHDT and CDR2 YNNKEL (reference sequence). The ends were cut back, 4 bases at V and 14 bases at J, with 11 bases in the middle. The CDR3 consists of 11 residues. The CDR3 DNA sequence: TGTGCCAGCAGCCTACGGGGTGGGCTGTTTTTT. Translating gives CASSLRGGLFF. The variable domain in full, with the rest retrieved from reference TRBV3-1 and TRBJ1-4, is DTAVSQTPKYLVTQMGNDKSIKCEQNLGHDTMYWYKQDSKKFLKIMFSYNNKELIINETVPNRFSPKSPDKAHLNLHINSLELGDSAVYFCASSLRGGLFFGSGTQLSVL.

Regarding this clonotype: A much larger clone sits a single nucleotide away, making a read error possible. The genes are TRBV6-1 and TRBJ2-7, with 12 bases lining up with TRBD2. Germline V lookup: CDR1 MNHNS, CDR2 SASEGT. This CDR3 has 19 amino acids. V was pared by 2 bases and J by 6 bases, with 17 bases of the junction left unmatched. CDR3 region: CASSEWASGRARFGLEQYF. The CDR3 coding sequence is TGTGCCAGCAGTGAATGGGCTAGCGGGAGGGCCCGGTTTGGACTCGAGCAGTACTTC.

Many counts were recorded for this clonotype. The V gene is TRBV29-1, the J gene TRBJ1-1, with unresolved D. This CDR3 has 11 amino acids. Trimming removed 6 bases from V and 2 bases from J, with 7 bases in between. Per germline, CDR1 SQVTM and CDR2 ANQGSEA. In DNA form, the CDR3 reads TGCAGCGTGCCCATAAACACTGAAGCTTTCTTT. Amino acids: CSVPINTEAFF.

The chain employs TRBV7-2 and TRBJ2-1; tentatively, D is TRBD1 (6 bases). The CDR3 has 15 amino acids. Per the germline V gene, CDR1 is SGHTA and CDR2 is FQGNSA. V dropped 2 bases and J dropped 6 bases, with 14 bases sitting between them. The CDR3 is CASSLSGRGANEQFF. For the CDR3, the DNA is TGTGCCAGCAGCTTATCGGGCAGGGGAGCCAATGAGCAGTTCTTC.

This chain joins TRBV4-3 and TRBJ1-1; D uncertain. CDR1 LGHNA and CDR2 YSLEER come from the germline V gene. The CDR3 covers 16 residues. Trimming pared 5 bases from V and 5 bases from J, leaving 21 bases between. CDR3 DNA sequence: TGCGCCAGCAGCACTCTACATACGACATGGGCTACTGAAGCTTTCTTT. Protein: CASSTLHTTWATEAFF.

The chain recombines TRBV3-1 with TRBJ2-4; D is perhaps TRBD2 (5 bases). The germline V gene has CDR1 LGHDT and CDR2 YNNKEL (reference sequence). This CDR3 region has 20 residues. The V gene lost 5 bases and the J gene lost 2 bases, with 28 bases spanning the gap. CDR3 region: CASSSTAPFGPRRSKNIQYF. DNA of the CDR3: TGTGCCAGCAGCTCTACCGCCCCATTTGGCCCGCGGAGGTCCAAAAACATTCAGTACTTC.

V and J are TRBV28 and TRBJ1-4, with D perhaps TRBD1 (5 bases). This CDR3 region has 13 residues. Germline CDR1 MDHEN, CDR2 SYDVKM. Deletions cut 5 bases from V and 12 bases from J, with 16 bases between. CDR3 sequence: CASSNAGTGELFF. CDR3 nucleotides: TGTGCCAGCAGTAATGCCGGGACGGGGGAACTGTTTTTT.

This clonotype was seen only a few times. The J gene is TRBJ2-1, the V gene TRBV28; 10 bases are shared with TRBD2. With V trimmed by 6 bases and J by 10 bases, 9 bases remained unmatched. The germline V gene encodes CDR1 MDHEN and CDR2 SYDVKM. CDR3 length: 14 residues. CDR3 bases: TGTGCCAGCAGCCTAGCGGGAGCTTTGGGGGAGCAGTTCTTC. It is translated as CASSLAGALGEQFF.

The chain uses TRBV13 and TRBJ2-1; 9 nucleotides match TRBD2. The V and J ends lost 5 bases and 2 bases, in that order; junction bases with no gene match: 7. CDR3 length equals 16 residues. Germline CDR1 and CDR2: PRHDT and FYEKMQ (reference sequence). The CDR3 bases are TGTGCCAGCAGCCGCCGTAGCGGGGGCACCTACAATGAGCAGTTCTTC. It encodes CASSRRSGGTYNEQFF.

This chain connects TRBV2 to TRBJ2-1; 9 bases agree with TRBD1. V gave up 5 bases and J gave up 5 bases; unmatched junction bases: 10. The CDR3 length is 16 residues. The germline V gene encodes CDR1 SNHLY and CDR2 FYNNEI. In nucleotides, the CDR3 is TGTGCCAGCAGTTCACGGGACAGGGTTGGACACAATGAGCAGTTCTTC. Residues: CASSSRDRVGHNEQFF.

This chain connects TRBV7-6 to TRBJ2-2; TRBD2 aligns across 8 bases. Losses at the gene ends were 0 bases for V and 6 bases for J; bases not matched to a gene: 9. The CDR3 totals 17 residues. In germline, CDR1 is SGHVS, CDR2 FNYEAQ. CDR3 amino acids: CASSLASPAGVAGELFF. The CDR3 DNA sequence: TGTGCCAGCAGCTTAGCTTCGCCAGCGGGAGTGGCCGGGGAGCTGTTTTTT.

Note on this clonotype: It may be a read error: a sequence one base away is much more abundant. This rearrangement joins TRBV28 to TRBJ2-7, with TRBD2 as a possible D gene (6 bases). The V gene's germline CDR1 is MDHEN and CDR2 SYDVKM. This CDR3 contains 12 residues. CDR3 amino acids: CASGLSGVEQYF. CDR3 DNA sequence: TGTGCCAGCGGTTTATCGGGGGTCGAGCAGTACTTC.

The chain carries TRBV5-1 and TRBJ1-1; possible D gene TRBD1, 6 bases. This CDR3 is built from 16 residues. V was pared by 1 base and J by 1 base, with 14 bases between. Looked up from germline, CDR1 is SGHRS and CDR2 is YFSETQ. The CDR3 protein is CASSLTGSIRNTEAFF. DNA of the CDR3: TGCGCCAGCAGCTTGACAGGGTCGATAAGGAACACTGAAGCTTTCTTT.